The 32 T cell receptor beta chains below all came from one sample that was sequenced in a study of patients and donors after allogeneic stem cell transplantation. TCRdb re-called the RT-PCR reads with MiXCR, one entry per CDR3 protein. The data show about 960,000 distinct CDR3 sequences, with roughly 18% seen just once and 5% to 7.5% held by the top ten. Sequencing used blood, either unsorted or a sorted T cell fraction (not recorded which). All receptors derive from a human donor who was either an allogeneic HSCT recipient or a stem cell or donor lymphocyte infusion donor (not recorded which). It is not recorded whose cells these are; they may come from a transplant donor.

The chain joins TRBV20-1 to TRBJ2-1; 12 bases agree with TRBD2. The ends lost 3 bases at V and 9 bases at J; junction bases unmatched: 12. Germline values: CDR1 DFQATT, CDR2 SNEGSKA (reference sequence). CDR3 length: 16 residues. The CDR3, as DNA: TGCAGTGCTAGTCTTCCCGCTCGACTAGCGGGAGTTGAGCAGTTCTTC. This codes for CSASLPARLAGVEQFF.

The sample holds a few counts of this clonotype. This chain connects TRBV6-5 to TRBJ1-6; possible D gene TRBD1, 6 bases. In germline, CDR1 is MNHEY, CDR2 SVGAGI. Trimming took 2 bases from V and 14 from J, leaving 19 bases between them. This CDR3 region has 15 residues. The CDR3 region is CASSYMGVGGQTLHF. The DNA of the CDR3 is TGTGCCAGCAGTTACATGGGGGTGGGCGGACAGACCCTCCACTTT.

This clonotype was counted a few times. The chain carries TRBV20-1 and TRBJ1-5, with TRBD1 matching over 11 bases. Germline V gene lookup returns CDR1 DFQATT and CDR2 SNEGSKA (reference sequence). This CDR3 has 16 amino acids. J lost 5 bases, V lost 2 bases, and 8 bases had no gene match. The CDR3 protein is CSARLRTGGVDQPQHF. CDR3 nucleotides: TGCAGTGCTAGACTCCGGACAGGGGGCGTCGATCAGCCCCAGCATTTT.

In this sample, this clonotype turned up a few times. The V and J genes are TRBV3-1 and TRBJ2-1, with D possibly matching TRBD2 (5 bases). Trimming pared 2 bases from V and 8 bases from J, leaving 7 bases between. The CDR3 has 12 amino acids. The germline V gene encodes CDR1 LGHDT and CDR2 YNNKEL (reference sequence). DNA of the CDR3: TGTGCCAGCAGCCAAAGCGGTGATGAGCAGTTCTTC. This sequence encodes CASSQSGDEQFF.

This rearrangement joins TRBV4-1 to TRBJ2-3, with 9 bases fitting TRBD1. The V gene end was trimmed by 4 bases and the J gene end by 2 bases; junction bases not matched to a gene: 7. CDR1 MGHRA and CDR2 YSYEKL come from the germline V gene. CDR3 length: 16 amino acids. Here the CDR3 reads CASSRRDRAHTDTQYF. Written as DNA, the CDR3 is TGCGCCAGCAGCCGCCGGGACAGGGCGCACACAGATACGCAGTATTTT.

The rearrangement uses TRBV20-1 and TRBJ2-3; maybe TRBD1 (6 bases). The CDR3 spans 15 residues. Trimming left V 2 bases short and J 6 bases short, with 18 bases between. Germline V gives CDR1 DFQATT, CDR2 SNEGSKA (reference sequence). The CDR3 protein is CSARPPQGNADTQYF. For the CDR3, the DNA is TGCAGTGCTAGACCCCCCCAGGGGAACGCGGATACGCAGTATTTT.

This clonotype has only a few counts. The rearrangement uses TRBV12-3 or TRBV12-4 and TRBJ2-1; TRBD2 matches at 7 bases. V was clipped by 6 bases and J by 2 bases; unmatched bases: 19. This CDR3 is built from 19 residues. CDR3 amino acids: CASRGTPSGTTRAYNEQFF. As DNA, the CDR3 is TGTGCCAGCAGGGGGACTCCGAGCGGGACTACGAGGGCCTACAATGAGCAGTTCTTC.

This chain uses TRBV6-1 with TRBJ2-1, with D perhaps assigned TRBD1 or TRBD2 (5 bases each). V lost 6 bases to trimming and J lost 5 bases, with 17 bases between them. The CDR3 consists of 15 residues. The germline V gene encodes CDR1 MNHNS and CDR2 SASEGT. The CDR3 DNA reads TGTGCCAGCAGGACCCTGGGGCGGGTGCACAATGAGCAGTTCTTC. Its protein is CASRTLGRVHNEQFF.

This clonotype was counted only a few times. DNA for the CDR3: TGTGCCAGCAGCTTAGGGTCAGGTCCAACCTACGAGCAGTACTTC. It is translated as CASSLGSGPTYEQYF. The J gene is TRBJ2-7, the V gene TRBV7-6; D gene unclear. Looked up from germline, CDR1 is SGHVS and CDR2 is FNYEAQ. The CDR3 has 15 residues. V lost 1 base, J lost 2 bases, and 12 bases lay in between.

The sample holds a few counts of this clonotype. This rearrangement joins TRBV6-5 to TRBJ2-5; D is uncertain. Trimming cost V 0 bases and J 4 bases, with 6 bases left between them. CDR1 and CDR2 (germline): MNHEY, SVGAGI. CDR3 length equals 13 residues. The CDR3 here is CASSYSLRETQYF. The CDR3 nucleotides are TGTGCCAGCAGTTACTCGCTTAGAGAGACCCAGTACTTC.

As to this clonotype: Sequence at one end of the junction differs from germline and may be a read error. CDR3 DNA sequence: TGTGCTAGCACTCTACAGAGCGGGGGGAAGACCCAGTACTTC. It is translated as CASTLQSGGKTQYF. The chain is built from TRBV7-7 and TRBJ2-5; 9 nucleotides agree with TRBD2. CDR3 length equals 14 residues. Germline-derived CDR1 and CDR2 are SSHAT and FNYEAQ (reference sequence).

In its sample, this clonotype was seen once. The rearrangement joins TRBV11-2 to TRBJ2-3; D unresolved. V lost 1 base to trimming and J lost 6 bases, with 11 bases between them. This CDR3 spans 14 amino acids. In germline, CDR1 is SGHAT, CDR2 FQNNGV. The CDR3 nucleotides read TGTGCCAGCAGCTTAGTCCAGCTTGGGGATACGCAGTATTTT. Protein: CASSLVQLGDTQYF.

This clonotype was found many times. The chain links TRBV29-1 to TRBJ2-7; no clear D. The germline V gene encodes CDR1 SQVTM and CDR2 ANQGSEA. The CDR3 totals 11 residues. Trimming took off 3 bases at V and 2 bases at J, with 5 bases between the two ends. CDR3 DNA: TGCAGCGTTGATTGGGCCTACGAGCAGTACTTC. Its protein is CSVDWAYEQYF.

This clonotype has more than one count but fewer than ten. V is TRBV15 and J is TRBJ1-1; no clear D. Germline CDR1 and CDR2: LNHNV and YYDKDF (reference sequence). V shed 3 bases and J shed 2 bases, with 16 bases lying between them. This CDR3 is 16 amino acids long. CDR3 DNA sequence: TGTGCCACCAGCAGGTACGACGGCCCCGGAAACACTGAAGCTTTCTTT. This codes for CATSRYDGPGNTEAFF.

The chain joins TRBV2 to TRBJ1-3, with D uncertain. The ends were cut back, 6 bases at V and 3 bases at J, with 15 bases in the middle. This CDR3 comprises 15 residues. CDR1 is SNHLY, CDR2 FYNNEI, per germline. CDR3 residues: CASSSSVGIGNTIYF. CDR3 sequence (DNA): TGTGCCAGCAGCTCCTCCGTGGGGATTGGAAACACCATATATTTT.

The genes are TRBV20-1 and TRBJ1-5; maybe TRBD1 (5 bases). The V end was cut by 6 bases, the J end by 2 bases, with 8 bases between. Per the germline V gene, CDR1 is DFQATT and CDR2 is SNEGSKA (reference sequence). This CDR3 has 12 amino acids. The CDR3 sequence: CSAVGGNQPQHF. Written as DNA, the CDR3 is TGCAGTGCGGTGGGGGGCAATCAGCCCCAGCATTTT.

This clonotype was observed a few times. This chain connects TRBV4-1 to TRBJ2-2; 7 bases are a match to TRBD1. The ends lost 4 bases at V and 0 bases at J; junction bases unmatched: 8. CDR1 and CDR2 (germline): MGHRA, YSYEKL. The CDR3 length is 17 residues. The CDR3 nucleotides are TGCGCCAGCAGCCTAACCGACAGGGCCGCGAACACCGGGGAGCTGTTTTTT. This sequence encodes CASSLTDRAANTGELFF.

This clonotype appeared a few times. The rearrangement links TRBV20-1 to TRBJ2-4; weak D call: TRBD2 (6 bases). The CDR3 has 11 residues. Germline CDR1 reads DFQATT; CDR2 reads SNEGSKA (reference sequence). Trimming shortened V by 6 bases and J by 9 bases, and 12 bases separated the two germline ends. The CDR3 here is CSASSGTIQYF. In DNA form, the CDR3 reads TGCAGTGCCAGTAGCGGTACCATTCAGTACTTC.

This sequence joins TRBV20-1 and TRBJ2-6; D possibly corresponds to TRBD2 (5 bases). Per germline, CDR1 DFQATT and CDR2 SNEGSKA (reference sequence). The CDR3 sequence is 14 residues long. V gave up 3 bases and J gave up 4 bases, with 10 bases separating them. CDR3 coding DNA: TGCAGTGCTAGGAGGAGGTCCGGGGCCAACGTCCTGACTTTC. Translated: CSARRRSGANVLTF.

The CDR3 nucleotides read TGTGCCAGCAGTTATGCCCCGCCCAGCTTGGAGACCCAGTACTTC. It translates to CASSYAPPSLETQYF. The gene calls are TRBV6-5 and TRBJ2-5; D remains ambiguous. V was clipped by 3 bases and J by 5 bases, with 16 bases between them. The CDR3 sequence is 15 residues long. The germline gives CDR1 MNHEY, CDR2 SVGAGI.

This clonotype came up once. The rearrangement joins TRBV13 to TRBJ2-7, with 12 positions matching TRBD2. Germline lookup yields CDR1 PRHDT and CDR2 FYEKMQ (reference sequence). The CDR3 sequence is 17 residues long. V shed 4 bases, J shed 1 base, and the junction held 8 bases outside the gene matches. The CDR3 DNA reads TGTGCCAGCAGCTCTCCCGGACTAGCGGGAAGATCCTACGAGCAGTACTTC. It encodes CASSSPGLAGRSYEQYF.

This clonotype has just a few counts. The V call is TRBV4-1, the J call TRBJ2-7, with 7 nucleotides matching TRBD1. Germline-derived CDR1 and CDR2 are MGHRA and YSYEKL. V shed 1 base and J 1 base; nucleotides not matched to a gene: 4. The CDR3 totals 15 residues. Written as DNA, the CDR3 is TGCGCCAGCAGCCAAGGGGTGACAGGGTCCTACGAGCAGTACTTC. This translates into CASSQGVTGSYEQYF.

The CDR3 sequence: CATSGGRALTGELFF. The CDR3 DNA sequence: TGTGCCACCAGTGGCGGGAGGGCCCTCACCGGGGAGCTGTTTTTT. This chain uses TRBV24-1 with TRBJ2-2, with 9 bases matching TRBD2. Looked up from germline, CDR1 is KGHDR and CDR2 is SFDVKD. The CDR3 has 15 amino acids. J lost 4 bases, V lost 5 bases, and 4 bases had no gene match.

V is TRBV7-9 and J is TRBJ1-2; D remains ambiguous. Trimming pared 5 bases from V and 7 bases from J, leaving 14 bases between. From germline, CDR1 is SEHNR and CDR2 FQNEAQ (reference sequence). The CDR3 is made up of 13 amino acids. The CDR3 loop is CASSDWTESGYTF. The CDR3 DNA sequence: TGTGCCAGCAGCGATTGGACTGAGTCTGGCTACACCTTC. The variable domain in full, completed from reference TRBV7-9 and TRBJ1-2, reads DTGVSQNPRHKITKRGQNVTFRCDPISEHNRLYWYRQTLGQGPEFLTYFQNEAQLEKSRLLSDRFSAERPKGSFSTLEIQRTEQGDSAMYLCASSDWTESGYTFGSGTRLTVV.

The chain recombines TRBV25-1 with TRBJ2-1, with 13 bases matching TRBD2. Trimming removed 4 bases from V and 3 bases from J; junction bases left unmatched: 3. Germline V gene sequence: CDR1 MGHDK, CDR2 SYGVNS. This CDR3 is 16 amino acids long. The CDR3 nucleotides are TGTGCCAGCAGTGGGGGACTAGCGGGACTCTACAATGAGCAGTTCTTC. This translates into CASSGGLAGLYNEQFF.

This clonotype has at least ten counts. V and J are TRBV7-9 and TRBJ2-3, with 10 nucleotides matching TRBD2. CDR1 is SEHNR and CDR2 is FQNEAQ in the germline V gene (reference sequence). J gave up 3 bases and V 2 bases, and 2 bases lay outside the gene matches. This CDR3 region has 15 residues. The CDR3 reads CASSLSSGGTDTQYF. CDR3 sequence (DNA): TGTGCCAGCAGCTTATCTAGCGGGGGAACAGATACGCAGTATTTT.

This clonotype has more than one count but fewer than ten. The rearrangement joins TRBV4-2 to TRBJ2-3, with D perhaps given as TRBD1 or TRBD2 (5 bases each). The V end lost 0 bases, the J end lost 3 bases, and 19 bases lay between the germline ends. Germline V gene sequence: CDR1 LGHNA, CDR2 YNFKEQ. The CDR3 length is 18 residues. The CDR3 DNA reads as TGTGCCAGCAGCCAAGAAACCAGCGGAAGGGGAAGAACAGATACGCAGTATTTT. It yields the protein CASSQETSGRGRTDTQYF.

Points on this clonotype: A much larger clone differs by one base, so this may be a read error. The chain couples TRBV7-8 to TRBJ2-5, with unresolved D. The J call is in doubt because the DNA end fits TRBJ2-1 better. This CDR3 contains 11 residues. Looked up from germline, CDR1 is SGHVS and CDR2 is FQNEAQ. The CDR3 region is CASRSKETQFF. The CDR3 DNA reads TGTGCCAGCAGATCAAAAGAGACCCAGTTCTTC.

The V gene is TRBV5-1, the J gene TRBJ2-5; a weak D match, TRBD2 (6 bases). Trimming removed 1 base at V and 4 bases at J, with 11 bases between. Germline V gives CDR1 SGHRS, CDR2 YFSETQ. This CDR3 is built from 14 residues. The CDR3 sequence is CASSLTPLAETQYF. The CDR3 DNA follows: TGCGCCAGCAGCTTGACCCCACTAGCAGAGACCCAGTACTTC.

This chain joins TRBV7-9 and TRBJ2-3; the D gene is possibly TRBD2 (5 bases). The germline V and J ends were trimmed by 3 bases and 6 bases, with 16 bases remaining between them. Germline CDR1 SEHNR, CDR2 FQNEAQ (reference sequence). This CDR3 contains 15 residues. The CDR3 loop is CASSLRVGWSDTQYF. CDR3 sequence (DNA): TGTGCCAGCAGCTTGCGGGTTGGGTGGTCGGATACGCAGTATTTT.

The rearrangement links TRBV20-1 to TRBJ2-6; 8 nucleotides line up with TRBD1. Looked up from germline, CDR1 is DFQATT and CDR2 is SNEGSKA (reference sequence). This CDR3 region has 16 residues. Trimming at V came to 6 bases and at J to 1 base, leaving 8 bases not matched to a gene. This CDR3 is CSARTGWLSGANVLTF. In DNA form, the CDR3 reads TGCAGTGCCCGGACAGGGTGGTTGTCTGGGGCCAACGTCCTGACTTTC.

The CDR3 nucleotides are TGCGCCAGCAGGACCGGGTCCGGGGGGACCCTCCAAGAGACCCAGTACTTC. Translating gives CASRTGSGGTLQETQYF. The rearrangement uses TRBV10-2 and TRBJ2-5; TRBD2 matches 7 bases. The CDR3 consists of 17 residues. CDR1 and CDR2 from the germline V gene are WSHSY and SAAADI. After removal of 6 bases from V and 1 base from J, the junction contained 14 bases not matched to a gene.